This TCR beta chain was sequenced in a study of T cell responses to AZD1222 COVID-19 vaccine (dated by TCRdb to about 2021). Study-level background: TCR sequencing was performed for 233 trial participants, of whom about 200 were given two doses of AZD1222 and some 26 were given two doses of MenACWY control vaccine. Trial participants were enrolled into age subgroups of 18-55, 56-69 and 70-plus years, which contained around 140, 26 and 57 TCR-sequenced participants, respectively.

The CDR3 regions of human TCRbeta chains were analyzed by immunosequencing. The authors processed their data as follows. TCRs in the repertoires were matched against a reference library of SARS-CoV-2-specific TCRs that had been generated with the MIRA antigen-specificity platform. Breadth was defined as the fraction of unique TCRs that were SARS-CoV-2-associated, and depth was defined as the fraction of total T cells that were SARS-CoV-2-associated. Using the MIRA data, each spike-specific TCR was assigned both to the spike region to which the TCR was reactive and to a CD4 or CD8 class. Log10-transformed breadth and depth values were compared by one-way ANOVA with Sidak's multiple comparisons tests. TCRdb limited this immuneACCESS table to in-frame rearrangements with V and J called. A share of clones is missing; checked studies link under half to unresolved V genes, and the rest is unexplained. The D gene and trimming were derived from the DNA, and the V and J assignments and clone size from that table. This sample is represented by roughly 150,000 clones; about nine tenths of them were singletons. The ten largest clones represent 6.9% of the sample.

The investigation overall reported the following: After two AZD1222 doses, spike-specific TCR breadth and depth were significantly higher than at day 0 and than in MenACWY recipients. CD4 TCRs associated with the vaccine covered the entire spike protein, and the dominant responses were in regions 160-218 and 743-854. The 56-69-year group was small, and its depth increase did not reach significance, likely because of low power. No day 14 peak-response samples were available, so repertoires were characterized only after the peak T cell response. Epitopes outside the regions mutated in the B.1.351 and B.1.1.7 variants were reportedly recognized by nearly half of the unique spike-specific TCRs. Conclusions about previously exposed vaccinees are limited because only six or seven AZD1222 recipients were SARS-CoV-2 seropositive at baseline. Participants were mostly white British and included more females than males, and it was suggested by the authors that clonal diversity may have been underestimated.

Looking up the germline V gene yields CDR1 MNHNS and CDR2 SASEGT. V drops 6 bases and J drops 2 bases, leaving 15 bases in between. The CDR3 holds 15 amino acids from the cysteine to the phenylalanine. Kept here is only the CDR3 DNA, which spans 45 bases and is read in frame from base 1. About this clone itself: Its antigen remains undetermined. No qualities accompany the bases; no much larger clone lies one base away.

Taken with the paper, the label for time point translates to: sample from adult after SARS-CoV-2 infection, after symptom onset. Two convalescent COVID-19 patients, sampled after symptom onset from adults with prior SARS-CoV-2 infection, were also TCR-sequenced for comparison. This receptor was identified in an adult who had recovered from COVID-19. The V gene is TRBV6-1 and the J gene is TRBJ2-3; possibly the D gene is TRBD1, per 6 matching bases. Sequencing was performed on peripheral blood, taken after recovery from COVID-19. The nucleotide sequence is TGTGCCAGCAGACCGGGACAAGGGCCCACAGATACGCAGTATTTT. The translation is CASRPGQGPTDTQYF.